A single T cell receptor beta chain is shown here with its context. What it binds is unknown. Each CDR3 protein gets one entry after TCRdb re-called the RT-PCR reads with MiXCR. The sample yields 550,000 to 600,000 distinct CDR3 sequences, 12% seen once. This entry is derived from a study of response to subunit inactivated influenza vaccine. General observations from the study: Authors suggested seasonal influenza vaccinations each recruit few new T cells.

The germline V gene has CDR1 DFQATT and CDR2 SNEGSKA (reference sequence). After removal of 6 bases from V and 7 bases from J, the junction contained 12 bases not matched to a gene. The CDR3 runs 14 residues. This clonotype was sampled from a man over 45 who received an inactivated influenza vaccine. Here the sequenced sample was PBMCs from blood, taken on the day of vaccination. The rearrangement joins TRBV20-1 to TRBJ2-1; TRBD2 aligns across 7 bases. The CDR3 DNA follows: TGCAGTGCAGGCGGGGGAGACGTGTGGAATGAGCAGTTCTTC. Protein sequence: CSAGGGDVWNEQFF.